This TCR beta chain emerged from a study of T cell repertoires in cytomegalovirus infection. TCRdb fed the reads into MiXCR, producing one record per CDR3 protein. The table shows about 890,000 distinct CDR3 sequences, with 31% occurring only once. The CDR3 has 18 residues. Germline V gene sequence: CDR1 MNHEY, CDR2 SMNVEV (reference sequence). Trimming took 4 bases from V and 7 from J; bases not matched to a gene: 13. A word on this clonotype: Its antigen is as yet unknown.

The rearrangement links TRBV27 to TRBJ2-3, with 14 bases matching TRBD2. The source material was cultured CD8+ T cells from PBMCs, sampled from culture after CMV antigen stimulation. The clonotype originates from a human donor in good health (CMV status not recorded). Some clones in this sample may be carry-over from other donors' samples. CDR3 amino acids: CASSSLRLAGGATYTQYF. The CDR3 coding sequence is TGTGCCAGCAGTTCCCTGCGACTAGCGGGGGGGGCCACGTATACGCAGTATTTT.